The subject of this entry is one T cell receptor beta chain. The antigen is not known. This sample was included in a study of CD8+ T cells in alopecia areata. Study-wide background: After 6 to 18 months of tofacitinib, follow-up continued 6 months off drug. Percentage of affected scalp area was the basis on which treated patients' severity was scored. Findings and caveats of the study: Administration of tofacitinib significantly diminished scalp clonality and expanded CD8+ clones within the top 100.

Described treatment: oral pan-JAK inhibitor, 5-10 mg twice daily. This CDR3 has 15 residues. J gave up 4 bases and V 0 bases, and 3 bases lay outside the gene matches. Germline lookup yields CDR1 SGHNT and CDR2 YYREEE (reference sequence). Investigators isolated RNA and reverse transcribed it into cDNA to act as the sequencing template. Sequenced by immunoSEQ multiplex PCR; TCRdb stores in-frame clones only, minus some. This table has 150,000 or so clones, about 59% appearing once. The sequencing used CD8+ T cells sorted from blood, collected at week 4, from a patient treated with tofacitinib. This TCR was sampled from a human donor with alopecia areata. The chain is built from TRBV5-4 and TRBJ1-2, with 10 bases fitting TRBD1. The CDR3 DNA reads TGTGCCAGCAGCTTGGGACAGGGGGCCGGCTATGGCTACACCTTC. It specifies CASSLGQGAGYGYTF.